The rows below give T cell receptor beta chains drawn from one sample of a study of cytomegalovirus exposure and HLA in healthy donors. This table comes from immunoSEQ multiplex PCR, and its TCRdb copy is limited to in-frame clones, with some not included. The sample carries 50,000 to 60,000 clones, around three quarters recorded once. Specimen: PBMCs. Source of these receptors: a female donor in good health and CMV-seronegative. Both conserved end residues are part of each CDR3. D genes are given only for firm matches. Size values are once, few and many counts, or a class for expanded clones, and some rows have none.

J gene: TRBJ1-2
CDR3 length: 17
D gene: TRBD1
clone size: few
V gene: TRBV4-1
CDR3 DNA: TGCGCCAGCAGCCAAGATGGGACAGGCAGAGCGGTCTATGGCTACACCTTC
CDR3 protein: CASSQDGTGRAVYGYTF

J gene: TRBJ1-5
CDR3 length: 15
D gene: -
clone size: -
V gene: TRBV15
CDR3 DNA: TGTGCCACCAGCAGGGGAAGGGGGTTCAATCAGCCCCAGCATTTT
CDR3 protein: CATSRGRGFNQPQHF

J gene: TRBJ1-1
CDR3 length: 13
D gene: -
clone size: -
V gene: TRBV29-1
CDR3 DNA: TGCAGCGTGGTCCGGGACACGAACACTGAAGCTTTCTTT
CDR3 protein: CSVVRDTNTEAFF

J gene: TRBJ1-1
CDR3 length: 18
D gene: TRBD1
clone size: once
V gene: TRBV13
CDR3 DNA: TGTGCCAGCCTTTTATCGGAAGGGACAGGGATTCTCATCACTGAAGCTTTCTTT
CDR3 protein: CASLLSEGTGILITEAFF

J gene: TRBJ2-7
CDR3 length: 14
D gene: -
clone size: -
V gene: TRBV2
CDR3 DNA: TGTGCCAGCAGGACCCCTTCGGCAGGCTACGAGCAGTACTTC
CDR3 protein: CASRTPSAGYEQYF

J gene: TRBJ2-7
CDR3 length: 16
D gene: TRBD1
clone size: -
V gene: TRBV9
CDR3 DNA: TGTGCCAGCAGCGAATCCGGGACAGGGACATCCTACGAGCAGTACTTC
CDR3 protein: CASSESGTGTSYEQYF

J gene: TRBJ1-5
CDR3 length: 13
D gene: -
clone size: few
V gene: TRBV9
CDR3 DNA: TGTGCCAGCAGCCGGGAGGGGAATCAGCCCCAGCATTTT
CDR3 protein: CASSREGNQPQHF

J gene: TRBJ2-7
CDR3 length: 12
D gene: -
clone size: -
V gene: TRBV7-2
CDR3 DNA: TGTGCCAGCAGCCGTGGCACCTACGAGCAGTACTTC
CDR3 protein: CASSRGTYEQYF

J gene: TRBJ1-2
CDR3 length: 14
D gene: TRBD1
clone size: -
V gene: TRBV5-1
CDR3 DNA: TGCGCCAGCAGCTTATCCGGGACAGGGAATGGCTACACCTTC
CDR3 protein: CASSLSGTGNGYTF

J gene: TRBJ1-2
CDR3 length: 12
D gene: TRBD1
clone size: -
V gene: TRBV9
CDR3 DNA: TGTGCCAGCAGGGACAGGGTCTATGGCTACACCTTC
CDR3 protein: CASRDRVYGYTF

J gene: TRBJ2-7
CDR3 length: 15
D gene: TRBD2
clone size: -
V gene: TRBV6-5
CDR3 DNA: TGTGCCAGCAGACAATACAGCAGCGGGGGCTACGAGCAGTACTTC
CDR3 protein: CASRQYSSGGYEQYF

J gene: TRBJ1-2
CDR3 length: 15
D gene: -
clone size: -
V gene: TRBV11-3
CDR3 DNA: TGTGCCAGCAGCTTAGGCTGGCGGGGAAGAGGTGGCTACACCTTC
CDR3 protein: CASSLGWRGRGGYTF

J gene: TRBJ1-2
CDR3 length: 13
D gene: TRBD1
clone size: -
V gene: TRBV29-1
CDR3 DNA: TGCAGCGTTAGAAAAGCAGGGGGCCGGGGCTACACCTTC
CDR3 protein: CSVRKAGGRGYTF

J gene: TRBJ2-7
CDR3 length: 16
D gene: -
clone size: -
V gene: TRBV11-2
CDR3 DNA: TGTGCCAGCAGAATAGAGGGGGGGGGTCCGACCTACGAGCAGTACTTC
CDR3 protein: CASRIEGGGPTYEQYF

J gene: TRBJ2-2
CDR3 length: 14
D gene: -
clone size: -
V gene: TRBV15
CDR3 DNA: TGTGCCACCAGCAGAGGCACAGATTCCGGGGAGCTGTTTTTT
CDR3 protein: CATSRGTDSGELFF

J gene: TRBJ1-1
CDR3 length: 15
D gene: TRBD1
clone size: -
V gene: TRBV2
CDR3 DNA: TGTGCCAGCAGTGGACAGGGGCTGATGAACACTGAAGCTTTCTTT
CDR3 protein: CASSGQGLMNTEAFF

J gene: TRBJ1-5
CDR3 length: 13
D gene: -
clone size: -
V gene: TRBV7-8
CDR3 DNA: TGTGCCAGCAGCTTAGAAGTATTGCGACCCCAGCATTTT
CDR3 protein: CASSLEVLRPQHF

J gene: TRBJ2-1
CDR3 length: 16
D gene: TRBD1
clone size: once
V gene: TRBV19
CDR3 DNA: TGTGCCAGTAGTAAAACCCGGGACAGGGTTTACAATGAGCAGTTCTTC
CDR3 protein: CASSKTRDRVYNEQFF

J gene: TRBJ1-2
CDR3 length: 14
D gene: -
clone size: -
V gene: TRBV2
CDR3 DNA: TGTGCCAGCACAAGATCAACTGCTAACTATGGCTACACCTTC
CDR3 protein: CASTRSTANYGYTF

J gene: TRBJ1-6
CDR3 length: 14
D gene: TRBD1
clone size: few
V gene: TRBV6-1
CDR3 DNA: TGTGCCAGCAGTGAATACGGAGACAGGGACGCCCTCCACTTT
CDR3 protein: CASSEYGDRDALHF

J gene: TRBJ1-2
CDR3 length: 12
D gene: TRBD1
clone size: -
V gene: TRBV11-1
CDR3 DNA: TGTGCCAGCAGCCCCCAGGGGGACCGCTACACCTTC
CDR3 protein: CASSPQGDRYTF

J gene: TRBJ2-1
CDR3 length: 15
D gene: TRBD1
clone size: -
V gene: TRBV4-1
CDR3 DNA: TGCGCCAGCAGCCTTCGACAGGGGGCGAGGGGTGAGCAGTTCTTC
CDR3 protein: CASSLRQGARGEQFF

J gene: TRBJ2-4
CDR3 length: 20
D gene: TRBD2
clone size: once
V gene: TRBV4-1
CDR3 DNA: TGCGCCAGCAGCCCGGCTGGGACTAGCGGCTCCGATGGGGCCAAAAACATTCAGTACTTC
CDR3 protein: CASSPAGTSGSDGAKNIQYF